The next 14 T cell receptor beta chains were all read from a single sample in a study of blood T cell repertoires in COVID-19. The method was immunoSEQ multiplex PCR; TCRdb's version includes in-frame clones alone and lacks a portion of them. The table includes 50,000 or so clones, under 85% detected once. Source material: peripheral blood. These receptors were taken from a man aged 35 to 55 with acute or convalescent COVID-19.

This clone was observed a few times. The V gene is TRBV7-6, the J gene TRBJ1-1, with TRBD1 matching 7 bases. J gave up 3 bases and V 8 bases, and 6 bases lay outside the gene matches. CDR3 length equals 13 residues. The V gene's germline CDR1 is SGHVS and CDR2 FNYEAQ. The CDR3 bases are TGTGCCAGCCGCGGACAGGCCCACACTGAAGCTTTCTTT. It codes for CASRGQAHTEAFF.

The chain is built from TRBV6-5 and TRBJ2-7, with 9 bases matching TRBD2. J lost 7 bases, V lost 6 bases, and 7 bases had no gene match. The CDR3 has 13 residues. CDR1 is MNHEY, CDR2 SVGAGI, per germline. The CDR3 DNA sequence: TGTGCCAGCAGGGATGCGGGAGGGCGTGAGCAGTACTTC. It encodes CASRDAGGREQYF.

This clone occurred a few times. V usage is TRBV10-3 and J usage is TRBJ2-7; D remains ambiguous. Germline V gives CDR1 ENHRY, CDR2 SYGVKD. This CDR3 region has 13 residues. V lost 6 bases, J lost 2 bases, and 11 bases lay in between. As DNA, the CDR3 is TGTGCCATCAGGGTGGCGGAGACCTACGAGCAGTACTTC. Protein sequence: CAIRVAETYEQYF.

The chain recombines TRBV21-1 with TRBJ2-7; TRBD2 was called by the table and not checked on the DNA. TRBV21-1 is classified as a pseudogene. This CDR3 region has 18 residues. The CDR3 sequence is CASSSWGGGRRESYEQYV. The CDR3 nucleotides are TGTGCCAGCAGCTCCTGGGGAGGAGGGCGCAGAGAATCCTACGAGCAGTACGTC.

The chain uses TRBV30 and TRBJ2-5, with 7 bases aligning to TRBD1. Trimming cost V 4 bases and J 5 bases; bases outside gene matches: 7. The CDR3 totals 13 residues. Per the germline V gene, CDR1 is GTSNPN and CDR2 is SVGIG (reference sequence). CDR3 sequence reads: CAWNAQGWETQYF. The CDR3 DNA sequence: TGTGCCTGGAATGCACAGGGGTGGGAGACCCAGTACTTC. Drawing the rest from reference TRBV30 and TRBJ2-5, the complete variable domain is SQTIHQWPATLVQPVGSPLSLECTVEGTSNPNLYWYRQAAGRGLQLLFYSVGIGQISSEVPQNLSASRPQDRQFILSSKKLLLSDSGFYLCAWNAQGWETQYFGPGTRLLVL.

This chain uses TRBV2 with TRBJ2-5; D is ambiguous. The germline gives CDR1 SNHLY, CDR2 FYNNEI. This CDR3 spans 12 amino acids. Trimming removed 6 bases at V and 4 bases at J, with 9 bases between. The CDR3 is CASRELVETQYF. In nucleotides, the CDR3 is TGTGCCAGCAGAGAGCTCGTAGAGACCCAGTACTTC.

The chain has TRBV6-5 and TRBJ1-4, with no clear D. CDR1 is MNHEY and CDR2 is SVGAGI in the germline V gene. V was shortened by 6 bases and J by 8 bases, with 13 bases between the two germline ends. The length of the CDR3 is 13 residues. CDR3 in amino acids: CASRRGLDEKLFF. The CDR3 DNA sequence: TGTGCCAGCAGACGAGGACTCGACGAAAAACTGTTTTTT.

This sequence joins TRBV2 and TRBJ1-1; 10 bases are shared with TRBD1. The CDR3 is made up of 14 amino acids. V gave up 5 bases and J gave up 5 bases; unmatched junction bases: 5. The germline V gene encodes CDR1 SNHLY and CDR2 FYNNEI. CDR3 bases: TGTGCCAGCAGTTTGACAGGGGGCAGTACTGAAGCTTTCTTT. Amino acids: CASSLTGGSTEAFF.

The chain uses TRBV5-5 and TRBJ1-3, with a possible D match to TRBD1 (5 bases). V was clipped by 1 base and J by 0 bases, with 5 bases between them. The germline CDR1 and CDR2 sequences are SGHKS and YYEKEE (reference sequence). This CDR3 region has 14 residues. This CDR3 is CASSLQGSGNTIYF. The CDR3 coding sequence is TGTGCCAGCAGCTTGCAGGGCTCTGGAAACACCATATATTTT.

This clone was detected only once. The V gene is TRBV3-1 (or the pseudogene TRBV3-2), the J gene TRBJ1-4, with D uncertain. This CDR3 spans 14 amino acids. V was clipped by 2 bases and J by 8 bases, with 12 bases between them. CDR1 is LGHDT, CDR2 YNNKEL, per germline (reference sequence). CDR3 region: CASSQLDEGEKLFF. As DNA, the CDR3 is TGTGCCAGCAGCCAATTGGACGAGGGCGAAAAACTGTTTTTT.

V is TRBV5-1 and J is TRBJ1-1; 7 nucleotides align to TRBD1. The CDR3 runs to 15 residues. V dropped 0 bases and J dropped 2; count of bases not matched to a gene: 4. Germline V gene lookup returns CDR1 SGHRS and CDR2 YFSETQ. The CDR3 sequence is CASSLALGGNTEAFF. DNA of the CDR3: TGCGCCAGCAGCTTGGCCCTAGGGGGCAACACTGAAGCTTTCTTT.

The chain employs TRBV4-2 and TRBJ2-4; no reliable D call. This CDR3 contains 15 residues. CDR1 and CDR2 (germline): LGHNA, YNFKEQ. The V end lost 0 bases, the J end lost 0 bases, and 6 bases lay between the germline ends. DNA for the CDR3: TGTGCCAGCAGCCAAGACGAGCTAGCCAAAAACATTCAGTACTTC. Translated: CASSQDELAKNIQYF.

The rearrangement uses TRBV9 and TRBJ2-3; 8 bases fit TRBD2. Per the germline V gene, CDR1 is SGDLS and CDR2 is YYNGEE. CDR3 size: 15 residues. Unmatched junction bases numbered 3, after V lost 3 bases and J lost 0 bases. The CDR3 DNA reads as TGTGCCAGCAGCGAAAGACTAGCGAGCACAGATACGCAGTATTTT. It yields the protein CASSERLASTDTQYF.

CDR3 nucleotides: TGTGCCAGTGGACAGGGGTGGACCGGGGAGCTGTTTTTT. Its protein is CASGQGWTGELFF. The rearrangement links TRBV7-9 to TRBJ2-2; 9 bases map to TRBD1. Trimming at V came to 9 bases and at J to 5 bases, leaving 4 bases not matched to a gene. The CDR3 is 13 residues long. The germline V gene has CDR1 SEHNR and CDR2 FQNEAQ (reference sequence).